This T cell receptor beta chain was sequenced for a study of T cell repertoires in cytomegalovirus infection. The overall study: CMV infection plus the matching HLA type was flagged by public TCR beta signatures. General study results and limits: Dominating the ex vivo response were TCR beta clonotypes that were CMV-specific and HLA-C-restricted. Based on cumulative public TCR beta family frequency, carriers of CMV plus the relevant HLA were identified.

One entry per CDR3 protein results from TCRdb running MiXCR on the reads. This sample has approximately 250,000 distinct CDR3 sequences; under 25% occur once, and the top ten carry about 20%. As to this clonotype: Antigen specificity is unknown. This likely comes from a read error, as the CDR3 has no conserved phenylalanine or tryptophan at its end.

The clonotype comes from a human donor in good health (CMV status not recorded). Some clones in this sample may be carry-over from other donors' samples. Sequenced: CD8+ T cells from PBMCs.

The DNA for the CDR3 is TGCAGTGCTAGAGATCTCAGCTACGAGCAGTACTTG. Translation gives CSARDLSYEQYL. The V call is TRBV20-1, the J call TRBJ2-7, with D unresolved. Germline-derived CDR1 and CDR2 are DFQATT and SNEGSKA (reference sequence). V was shortened by 0 bases and J by 3 bases, with 6 bases between the two germline ends. The CDR3 is 12 amino acids.